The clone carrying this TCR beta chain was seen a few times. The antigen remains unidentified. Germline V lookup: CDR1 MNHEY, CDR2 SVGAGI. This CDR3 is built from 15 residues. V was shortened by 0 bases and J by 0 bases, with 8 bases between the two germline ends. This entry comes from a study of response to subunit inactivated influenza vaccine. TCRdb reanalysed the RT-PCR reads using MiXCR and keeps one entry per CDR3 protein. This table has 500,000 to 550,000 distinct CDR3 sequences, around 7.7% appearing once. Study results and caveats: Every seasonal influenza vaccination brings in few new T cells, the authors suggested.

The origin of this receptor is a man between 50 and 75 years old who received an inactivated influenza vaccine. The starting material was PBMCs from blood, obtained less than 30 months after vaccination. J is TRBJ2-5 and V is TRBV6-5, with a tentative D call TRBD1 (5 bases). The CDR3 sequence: CASSYSAGYQETQYF. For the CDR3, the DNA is TGTGCCAGCAGTTACTCAGCAGGGTACCAAGAGACCCAGTACTTC.